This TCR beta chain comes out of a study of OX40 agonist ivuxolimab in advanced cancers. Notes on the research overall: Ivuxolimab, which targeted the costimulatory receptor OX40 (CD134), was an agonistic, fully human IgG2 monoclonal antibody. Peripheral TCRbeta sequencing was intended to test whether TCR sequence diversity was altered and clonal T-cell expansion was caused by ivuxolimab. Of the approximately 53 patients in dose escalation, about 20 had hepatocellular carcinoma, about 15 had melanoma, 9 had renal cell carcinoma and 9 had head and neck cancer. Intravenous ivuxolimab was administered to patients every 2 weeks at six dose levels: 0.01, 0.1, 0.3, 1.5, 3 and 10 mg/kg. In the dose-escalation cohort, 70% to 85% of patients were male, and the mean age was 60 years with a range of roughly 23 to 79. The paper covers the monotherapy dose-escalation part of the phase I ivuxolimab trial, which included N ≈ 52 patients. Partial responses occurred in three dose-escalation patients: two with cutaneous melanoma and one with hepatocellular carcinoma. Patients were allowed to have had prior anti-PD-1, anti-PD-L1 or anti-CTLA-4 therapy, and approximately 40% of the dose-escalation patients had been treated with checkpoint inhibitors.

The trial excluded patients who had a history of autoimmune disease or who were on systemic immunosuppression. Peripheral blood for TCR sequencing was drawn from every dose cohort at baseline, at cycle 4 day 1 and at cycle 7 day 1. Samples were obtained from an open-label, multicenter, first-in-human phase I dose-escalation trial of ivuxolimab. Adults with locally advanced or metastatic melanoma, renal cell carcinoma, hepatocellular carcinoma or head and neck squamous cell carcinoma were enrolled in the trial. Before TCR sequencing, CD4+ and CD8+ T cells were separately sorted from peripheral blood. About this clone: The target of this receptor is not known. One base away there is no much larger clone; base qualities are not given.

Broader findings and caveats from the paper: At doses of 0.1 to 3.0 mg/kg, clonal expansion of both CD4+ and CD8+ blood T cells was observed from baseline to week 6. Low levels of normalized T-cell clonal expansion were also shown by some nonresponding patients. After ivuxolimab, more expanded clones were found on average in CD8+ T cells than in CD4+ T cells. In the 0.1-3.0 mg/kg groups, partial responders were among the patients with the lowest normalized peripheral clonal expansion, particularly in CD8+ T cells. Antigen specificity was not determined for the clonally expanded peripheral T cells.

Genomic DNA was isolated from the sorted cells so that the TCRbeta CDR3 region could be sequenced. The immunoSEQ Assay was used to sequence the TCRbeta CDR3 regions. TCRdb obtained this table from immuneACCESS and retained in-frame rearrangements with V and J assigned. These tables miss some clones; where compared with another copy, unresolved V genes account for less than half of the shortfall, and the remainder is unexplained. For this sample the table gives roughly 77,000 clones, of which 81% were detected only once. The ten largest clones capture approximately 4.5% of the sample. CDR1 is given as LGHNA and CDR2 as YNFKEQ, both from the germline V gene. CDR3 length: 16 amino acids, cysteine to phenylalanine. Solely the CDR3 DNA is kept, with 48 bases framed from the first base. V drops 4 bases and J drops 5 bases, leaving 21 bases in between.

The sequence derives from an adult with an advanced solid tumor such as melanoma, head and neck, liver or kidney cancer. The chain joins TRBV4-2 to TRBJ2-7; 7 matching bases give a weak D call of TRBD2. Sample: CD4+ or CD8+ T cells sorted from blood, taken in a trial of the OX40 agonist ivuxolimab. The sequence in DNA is TGTGCCAGCAGCCTAGGGGGGGGCAGGGGTAGCCACGAGCAGTACTTC. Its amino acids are CASSLGGGRGSHEQYF.